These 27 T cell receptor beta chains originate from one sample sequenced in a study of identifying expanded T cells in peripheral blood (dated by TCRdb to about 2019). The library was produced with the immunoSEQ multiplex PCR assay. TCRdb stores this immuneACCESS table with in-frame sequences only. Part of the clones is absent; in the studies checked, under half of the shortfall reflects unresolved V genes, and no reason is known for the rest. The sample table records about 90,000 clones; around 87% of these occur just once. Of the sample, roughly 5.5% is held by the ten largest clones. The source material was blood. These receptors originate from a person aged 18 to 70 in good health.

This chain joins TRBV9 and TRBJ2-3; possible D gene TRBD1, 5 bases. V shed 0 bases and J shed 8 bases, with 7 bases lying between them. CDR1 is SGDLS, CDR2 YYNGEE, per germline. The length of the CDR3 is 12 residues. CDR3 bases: TGTGCCAGCAGCGTAGAAGGGGTTACGCAGTATTTT. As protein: CASSVEGVTQYF.

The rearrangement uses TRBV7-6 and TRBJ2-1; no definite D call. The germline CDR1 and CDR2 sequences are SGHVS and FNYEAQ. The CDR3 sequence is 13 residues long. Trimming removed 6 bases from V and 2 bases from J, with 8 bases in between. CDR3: CASSVETYNEQFF. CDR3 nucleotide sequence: TGTGCCAGCAGTGTAGAAACCTACAATGAGCAGTTCTTC.

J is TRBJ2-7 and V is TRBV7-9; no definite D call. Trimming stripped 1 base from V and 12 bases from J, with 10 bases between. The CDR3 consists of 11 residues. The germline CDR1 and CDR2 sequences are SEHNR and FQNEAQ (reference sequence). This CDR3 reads CASSLDWDWYF. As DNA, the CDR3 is TGTGCCAGCAGCTTAGACTGGGATTGGTACTTC.

In DNA form, the CDR3 reads TGTGCCAGCAGCTTAAATGTCGGAGAGACCCAGTACTTC. Its translation is CASSLNVGETQYF. This sequence joins TRBV7-9 and TRBJ2-5; D gene ambiguous. This CDR3 region has 13 residues. V lost 2 bases, J lost 4 bases, and 8 bases lay in between. The V gene's germline CDR1 is SEHNR and CDR2 FQNEAQ (reference sequence).

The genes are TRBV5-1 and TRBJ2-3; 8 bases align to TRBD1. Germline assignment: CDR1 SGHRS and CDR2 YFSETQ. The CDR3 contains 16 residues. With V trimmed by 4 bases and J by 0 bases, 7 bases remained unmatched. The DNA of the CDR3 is TGCGCCAGCAGCACAGGACAGGGAACTAGCACAGATACGCAGTATTTT. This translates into CASSTGQGTSTDTQYF.

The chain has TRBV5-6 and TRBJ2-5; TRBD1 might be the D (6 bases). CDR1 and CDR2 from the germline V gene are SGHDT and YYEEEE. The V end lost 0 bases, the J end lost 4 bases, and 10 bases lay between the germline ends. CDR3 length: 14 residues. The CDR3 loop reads CASSLVGAVETQYF. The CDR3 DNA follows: TGTGCCAGCAGCTTGGTGGGGGCTGTAGAGACCCAGTACTTC. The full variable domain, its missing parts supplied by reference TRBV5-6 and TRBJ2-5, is DAGVTQSPTHLIKTRGQQVTLRCSPKSGHDTVSWYQQALGQGPQFIFQYYEEEERQRGNFPDRFSGHQFPNYSSELNVNALLLGDSALYLCASSLVGAVETQYFGPGTRLLVL.

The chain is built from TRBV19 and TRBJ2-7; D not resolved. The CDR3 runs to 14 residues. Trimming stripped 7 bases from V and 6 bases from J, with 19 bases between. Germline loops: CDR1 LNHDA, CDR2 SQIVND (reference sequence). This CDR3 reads CASMERHPTGEQYF. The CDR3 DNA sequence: TGTGCCAGTATGGAGAGGCATCCCACTGGCGAGCAGTACTTC.

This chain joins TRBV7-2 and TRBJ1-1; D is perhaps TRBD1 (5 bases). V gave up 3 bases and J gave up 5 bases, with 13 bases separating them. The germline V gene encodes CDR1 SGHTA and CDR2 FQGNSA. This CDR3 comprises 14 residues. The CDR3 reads CASSFLQGGTEAFF. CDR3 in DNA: TGTGCCAGCAGCTTTCTGCAGGGCGGGACTGAAGCTTTCTTT. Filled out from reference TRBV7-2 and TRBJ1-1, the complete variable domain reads GAGVSQSPSNKVTEKGKDVELRCDPISGHTALYWYRQSLGQGLEFLIYFQGNSAPDKSGLPSDRFSAERTGGSVSTLTIQRTQQEDSAVYLCASSFLQGGTEAFFGQGTRLTVV.

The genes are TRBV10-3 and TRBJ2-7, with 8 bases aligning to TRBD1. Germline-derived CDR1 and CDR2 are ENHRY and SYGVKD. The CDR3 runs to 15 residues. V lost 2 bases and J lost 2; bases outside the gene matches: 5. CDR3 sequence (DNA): TGTGCCATCAGTGAGCGCGACAGGGGAACCTACGAGCAGTACTTC. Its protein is CAISERDRGTYEQYF.

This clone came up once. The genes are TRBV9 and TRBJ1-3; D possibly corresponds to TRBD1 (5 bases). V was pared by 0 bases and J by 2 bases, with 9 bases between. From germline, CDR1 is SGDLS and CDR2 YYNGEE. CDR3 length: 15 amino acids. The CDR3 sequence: CASSVVPGAGNTIYF. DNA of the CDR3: TGTGCCAGCAGCGTAGTTCCGGGGGCTGGAAACACCATATATTTT.

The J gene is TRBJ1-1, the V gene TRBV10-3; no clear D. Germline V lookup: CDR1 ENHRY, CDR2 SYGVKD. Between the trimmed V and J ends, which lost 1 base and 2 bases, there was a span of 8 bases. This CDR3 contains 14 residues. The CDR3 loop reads CAISEFQTNTEAFF. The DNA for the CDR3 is TGTGCCATCAGTGAGTTCCAGACTAACACTGAAGCTTTCTTT.

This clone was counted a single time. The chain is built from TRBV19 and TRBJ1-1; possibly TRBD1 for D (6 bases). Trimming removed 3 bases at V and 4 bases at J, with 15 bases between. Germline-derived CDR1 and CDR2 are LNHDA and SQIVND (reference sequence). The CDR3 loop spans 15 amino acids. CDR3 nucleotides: TGTGCCAGTAGTATTAGCCTCGGGGGCAGCACTGAAGCTTTCTTT. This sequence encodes CASSISLGGSTEAFF. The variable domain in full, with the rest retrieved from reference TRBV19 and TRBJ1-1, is DGGITQSPKYLFRKEGQNVTLSCEQNLNHDAMYWYRQDPGQGLRLIYYSQIVNDFQKGDIAEGYSVSREKKESFPLTVTSAQKNPTAFYLCASSISLGGSTEAFFGQGTRLTVV.

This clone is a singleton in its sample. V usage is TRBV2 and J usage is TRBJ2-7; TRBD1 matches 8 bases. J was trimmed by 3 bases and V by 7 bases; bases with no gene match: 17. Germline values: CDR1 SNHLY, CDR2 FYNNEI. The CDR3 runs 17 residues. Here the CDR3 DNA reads TGTGCCAGCACCAACGGACAGGGTGGGACTTTGGGCTACGAGCAGTACTTC. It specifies CASTNGQGGTLGYEQYF.

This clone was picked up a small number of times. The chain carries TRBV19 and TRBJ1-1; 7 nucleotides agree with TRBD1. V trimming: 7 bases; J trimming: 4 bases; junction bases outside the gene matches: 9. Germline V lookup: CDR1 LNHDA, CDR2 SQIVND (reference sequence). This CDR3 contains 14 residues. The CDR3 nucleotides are TGTGCCAGTATCCTAAGACAGGGCTTCACTGAAGCTTTCTTT. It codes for CASILRQGFTEAFF. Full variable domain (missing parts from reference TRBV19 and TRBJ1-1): DGGITQSPKYLFRKEGQNVTLSCEQNLNHDAMYWYRQDPGQGLRLIYYSQIVNDFQKGDIAEGYSVSREKKESFPLTVTSAQKNPTAFYLCASILRQGFTEAFFGQGTRLTVV.

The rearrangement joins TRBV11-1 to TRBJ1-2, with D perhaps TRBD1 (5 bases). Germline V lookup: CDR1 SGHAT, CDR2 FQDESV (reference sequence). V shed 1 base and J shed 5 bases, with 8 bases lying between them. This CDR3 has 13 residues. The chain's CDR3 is CASSLDRGYGYTF. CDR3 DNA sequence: TGTGCCAGCAGCTTAGATCGGGGGTATGGCTACACCTTC.

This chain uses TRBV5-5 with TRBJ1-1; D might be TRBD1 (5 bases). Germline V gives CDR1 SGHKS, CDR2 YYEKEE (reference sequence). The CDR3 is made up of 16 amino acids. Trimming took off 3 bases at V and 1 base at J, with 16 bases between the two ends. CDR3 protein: CASSSAPGLQNTEAFF. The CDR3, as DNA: TGTGCCAGCAGCTCGGCGCCGGGACTCCAGAACACTGAAGCTTTCTTT.

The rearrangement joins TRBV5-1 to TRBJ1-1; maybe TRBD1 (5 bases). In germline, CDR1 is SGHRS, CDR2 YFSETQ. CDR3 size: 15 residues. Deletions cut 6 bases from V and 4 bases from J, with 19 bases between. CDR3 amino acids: CASIFTQNGGTEAFF. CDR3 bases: TGCGCCAGCATTTTTACCCAGAATGGGGGCACTGAAGCTTTCTTT.

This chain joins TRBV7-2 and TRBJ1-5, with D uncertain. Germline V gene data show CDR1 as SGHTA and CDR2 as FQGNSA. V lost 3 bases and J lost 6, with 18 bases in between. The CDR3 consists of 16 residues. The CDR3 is CASSFRASEGSQPQHF. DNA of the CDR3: TGTGCCAGCAGCTTTAGGGCCTCCGAGGGTAGTCAGCCCCAGCATTTT.

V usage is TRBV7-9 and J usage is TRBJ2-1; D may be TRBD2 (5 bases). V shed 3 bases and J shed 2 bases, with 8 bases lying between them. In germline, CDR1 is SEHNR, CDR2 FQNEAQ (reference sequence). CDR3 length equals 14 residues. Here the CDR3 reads CASSFGLPYNEQFF. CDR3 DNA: TGTGCCAGCAGCTTCGGACTCCCCTACAATGAGCAGTTCTTC.

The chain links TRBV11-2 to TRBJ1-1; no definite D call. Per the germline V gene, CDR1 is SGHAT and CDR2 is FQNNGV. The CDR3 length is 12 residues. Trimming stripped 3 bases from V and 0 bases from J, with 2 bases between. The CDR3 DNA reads TGTGCCAGCAGCTTCTTGAACACTGAAGCTTTCTTT. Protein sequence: CASSFLNTEAFF.

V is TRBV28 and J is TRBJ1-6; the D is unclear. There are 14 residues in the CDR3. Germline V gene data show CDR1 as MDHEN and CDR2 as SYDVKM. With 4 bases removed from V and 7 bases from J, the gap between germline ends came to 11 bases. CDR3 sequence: CASSSWAQNSPLHF. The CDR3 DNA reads TGTGCCAGCAGTTCCTGGGCCCAAAATTCACCCCTCCACTTT. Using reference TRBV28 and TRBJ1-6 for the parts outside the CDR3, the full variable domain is DVKVTQSSRYLVKRTGEKVFLECVQDMDHENMFWYRQDPGLGLRLIYFSYDVKMKEKGDIPEGYSVSREKKERFSLILESASTNQTSMYLCASSSWAQNSPLHFGNGTRLTVT.

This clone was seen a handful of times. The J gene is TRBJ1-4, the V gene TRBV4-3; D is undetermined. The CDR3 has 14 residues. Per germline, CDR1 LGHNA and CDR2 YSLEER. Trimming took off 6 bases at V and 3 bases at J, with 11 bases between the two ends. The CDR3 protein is CASSLVLSNEKLFF. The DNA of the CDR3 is TGCGCCAGCAGTCTAGTTCTTTCTAATGAAAAACTGTTTTTT.

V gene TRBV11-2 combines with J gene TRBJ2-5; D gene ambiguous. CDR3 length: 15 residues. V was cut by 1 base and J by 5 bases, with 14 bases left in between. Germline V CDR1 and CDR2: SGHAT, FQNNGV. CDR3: CASSLAAVTGETQYF. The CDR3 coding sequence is TGTGCCAGCAGCTTAGCCGCGGTCACCGGGGAGACCCAGTACTTC. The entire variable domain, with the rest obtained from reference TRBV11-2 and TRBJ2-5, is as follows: EAGVAQSPRYKIIEKRQSVAFWCNPISGHATLYWYQQILGQGPKLLIQFQNNGVVDDSQLPKDRFSAERLKGVDSTLKIQPAKLEDSAVYLCASSLAAVTGETQYFGPGTRLLVL.

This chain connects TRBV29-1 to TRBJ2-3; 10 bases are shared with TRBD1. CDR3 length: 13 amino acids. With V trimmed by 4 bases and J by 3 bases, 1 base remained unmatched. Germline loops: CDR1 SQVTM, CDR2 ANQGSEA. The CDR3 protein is CSVGTGGTDTQYF. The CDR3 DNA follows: TGCAGCGTTGGGACAGGGGGGACAGATACGCAGTATTTT.

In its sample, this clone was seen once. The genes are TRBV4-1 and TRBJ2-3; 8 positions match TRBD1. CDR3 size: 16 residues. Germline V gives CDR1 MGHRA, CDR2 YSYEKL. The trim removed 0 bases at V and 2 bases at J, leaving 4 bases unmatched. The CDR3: CASSQDGTGVTDTQYF. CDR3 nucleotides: TGCGCCAGCAGCCAAGATGGGACAGGCGTCACAGATACGCAGTATTTT.

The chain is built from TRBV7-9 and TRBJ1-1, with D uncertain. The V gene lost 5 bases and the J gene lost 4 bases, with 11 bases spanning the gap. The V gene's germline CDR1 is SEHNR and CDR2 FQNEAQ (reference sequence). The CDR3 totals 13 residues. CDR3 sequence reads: CASSRGGGTEAFF. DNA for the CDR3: TGTGCCAGCAGCCGGGGAGGCGGCACTGAAGCTTTCTTT.

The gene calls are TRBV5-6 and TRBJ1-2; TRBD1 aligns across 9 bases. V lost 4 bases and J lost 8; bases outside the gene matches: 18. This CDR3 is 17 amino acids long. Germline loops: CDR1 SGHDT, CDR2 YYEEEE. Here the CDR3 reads CASSLIGQGIDAGGYTF. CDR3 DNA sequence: TGTGCCAGCAGCCTGATAGGACAGGGGATTGATGCGGGCGGCTACACCTTC. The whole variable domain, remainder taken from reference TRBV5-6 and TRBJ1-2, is DAGVTQSPTHLIKTRGQQVTLRCSPKSGHDTVSWYQQALGQGPQFIFQYYEEEERQRGNFPDRFSGHQFPNYSSELNVNALLLGDSALYLCASSLIGQGIDAGGYTFGSGTRLTVV.